These 20 T cell receptor beta chains were sequenced from one sample in a study of Tregs in tolerant kidney transplant recipients. Here immunoSEQ multiplex PCR was the method, and the copy in TCRdb shows in-frame clones only, minus some. The data hold fewer than 100,000 clones, with roughly 90% observed a single time. The sequenced sample was Tregs from blood, obtained before the transplant. These receptors all stem from a human donor who received a combined kidney and bone marrow transplant.

This chain links TRBV5-6 with TRBJ2-2, with unresolved D. The length of the CDR3 is 13 residues. Trimming took off 0 bases at V and 5 bases at J, with 5 bases between the two ends. Germline loops: CDR1 SGHDT, CDR2 YYEEEE. CDR3 DNA: TGTGCCAGCAGCTTGGAGCTAACCGGGGAGCTGTTTTTT. Translation gives CASSLELTGELFF.

The J gene is TRBJ1-2, the V gene TRBV9; TRBD1 matches 7 bases. The CDR3 contains 17 residues. Germline V CDR1 and CDR2: SGDLS, YYNGEE. V lost 0 bases and J lost 1; bases outside the gene matches: 9. The CDR3 nucleotides are TGTGCCAGCAGCGTAGAGGCAGGGGGAGGGGTTAACTATGGCTACACCTTC. It codes for CASSVEAGGGVNYGYTF.

The chain employs TRBV9 and TRBJ1-1; D not resolved. Germline V gives CDR1 SGDLS, CDR2 YYNGEE. V lost 0 bases to trimming and J lost 7 bases, with 13 bases between them. The CDR3 loop spans 14 amino acids. The CDR3 spells CASSVGPMGSEAFF. The CDR3 nucleotides are TGTGCCAGCAGCGTAGGTCCGATGGGGAGTGAAGCTTTCTTT.

J is TRBJ1-5 and V is TRBV7-9, with 9 bases fitting TRBD1. V lost 6 bases and J lost 4; bases outside the gene matches: 4. The CDR3 contains 14 residues. Germline loops: CDR1 SEHNR, CDR2 FQNEAQ (reference sequence). The CDR3 loop is CASSRQGGNQPQHF. The CDR3 DNA reads TGTGCCAGCAGTCGACAGGGGGGAAATCAGCCCCAGCATTTT.

The chain couples TRBV27 to TRBJ2-1; D is perhaps TRBD1 or TRBD2 (5 bases each). V was shortened by 2 bases and J by 6 bases, with 14 bases between the two germline ends. Germline V gene sequence: CDR1 MNHEY, CDR2 SMNVEV (reference sequence). The CDR3 is made up of 15 amino acids. The DNA for the CDR3 is TGTGCCAGCAGTTTAGAGGGAAGGGGAGCCAATGAGCAGTTCTTC. Translating it yields CASSLEGRGANEQFF.

V and J are TRBV11-1 and TRBJ2-1; 8 bases agree with TRBD1. J lost 6 bases, V lost 3 bases, and 7 bases had no gene match. This CDR3 is built from 15 residues. Germline V gene data show CDR1 as SGHAT and CDR2 as FQDESV (reference sequence). CDR3 amino acids: CASSFRDRLPNEQFF. Here the CDR3 DNA reads TGTGCCAGCAGCTTCCGGGACAGGCTCCCCAATGAGCAGTTCTTC.

The chain recombines TRBV19 with TRBJ2-7; D gene uncertain. Trimming removed 3 bases at V and 3 bases at J, with 12 bases between. CDR1 and CDR2 from the germline V gene are LNHDA and SQIVND (reference sequence). The CDR3 is 14 residues long. CDR3: CASSIRPGVYEQYF. In DNA form, the CDR3 reads TGTGCCAGTAGTATTCGCCCAGGAGTCTACGAGCAGTACTTC.

V is TRBV5-4 and J is TRBJ1-3, with D unresolved. The V and J ends lost 0 bases and 0 bases respectively, with 13 bases between them. Germline V gene sequence: CDR1 SGHNT, CDR2 YYREEE (reference sequence). The CDR3 contains 17 residues. CDR3 protein: CASSLAGAASSGNTIYF. For the CDR3, the DNA is TGTGCCAGCAGCTTGGCCGGCGCGGCCAGCTCTGGAAACACCATATATTTT. Looking up the rest from reference TRBV5-4 and TRBJ1-3 gives the full variable domain: ETGVTQSPTHLIKTRGQQVTLRCSSQSGHNTVSWYQQALGQGPQFIFQYYREEENGRGNFPPRFSGLQFPNYSSELNVNALELDDSALYLCASSLAGAASSGNTIYFGEGSWLTVV.

This chain links TRBV5-1 with TRBJ1-1; D gene uncertain. Trimming cost V 0 bases and J 0 bases, with 3 bases left between them. This CDR3 has 13 residues. Germline V gene sequence: CDR1 SGHRS, CDR2 YFSETQ. CDR3 coding DNA: TGCGCCAGCAGCTTGGATTTGAACACTGAAGCTTTCTTT. Protein: CASSLDLNTEAFF.

The chain links TRBV4-2 to TRBJ1-5, with 7 bases matching TRBD1. The CDR3 is 18 residues long. Germline V gene lookup returns CDR1 LGHNA and CDR2 YNFKEQ. V gave up 0 bases and J gave up 5 bases; unmatched junction bases: 13. CDR3 DNA sequence: TGTGCCAGCAGCCAAGACGCCTATGCCCGGGACAGCTATCAGCCCCAGCATTTT. As protein: CASSQDAYARDSYQPQHF.

The CDR3 DNA follows: TGTGCCACCAGGCAGGACGAGGGTTTCTATTTAGCCGGGGAGCTGTTTTTT. It codes for CATRQDEGFYLAGELFF. V usage is TRBV15 and J usage is TRBJ2-2; perhaps TRBD2 as D (5 bases). CDR1 and CDR2 from the germline V gene are LNHNV and YYDKDF (reference sequence). The CDR3 is 17 amino acids. The ends were cut back, 6 bases at V and 6 bases at J, with 23 bases in the middle.

This chain links TRBV6-5 with TRBJ1-2; weak D call: TRBD1 (6 bases). Germline CDR1 and CDR2: MNHEY and SVGAGI. The CDR3 runs to 13 residues. V was trimmed by 6 bases and J by 6 bases, leaving 14 bases between them. CDR3 sequence reads: CASRENRDHGYTF. CDR3 coding DNA: TGTGCCAGCAGGGAGAACAGGGACCATGGCTACACCTTC.

The rearrangement uses TRBV9 and TRBJ2-3, with 14 bases aligning to TRBD2. Looked up from germline, CDR1 is SGDLS and CDR2 is YYNGEE. Trimming took 0 bases from V and 0 from J; bases not matched to a gene: 3. The CDR3 spans 18 residues. The CDR3, as DNA: TGTGCCAGCAGCGTAGCTGGGACTAGCGGGAGCAGCACAGATACGCAGTATTTT. Translated, it gives CASSVAGTSGSSTDTQYF.

The J gene is TRBJ1-5, the V gene TRBV7-8; the D is unclear. V lost 4 bases and J lost 7, with 8 bases in between. Germline V gene data show CDR1 as SGHVS and CDR2 as FQNEAQ. The CDR3 loop spans 12 amino acids. The CDR3 is CASSSQGQPQHF. As DNA, the CDR3 is TGTGCCAGCAGCTCACAAGGGCAGCCCCAGCATTTT.

The chain couples TRBV6-5 to TRBJ2-7; D remains ambiguous. V gave up 3 bases and J gave up 2 bases, with 8 bases separating them. The CDR3 contains 13 residues. The V gene's germline CDR1 is MNHEY and CDR2 SVGAGI. This CDR3 reads CASSYARAYEQYF. In DNA form, the CDR3 reads TGTGCCAGCAGTTATGCCAGAGCCTACGAGCAGTACTTC.

This clone was detected once. An end of the junction differs from the germline gene, which may be a read error. The rearrangement joins TRBV7-3 to TRBJ2-1; D is possibly TRBD2 (5 bases). The length of the CDR3 is 16 residues. Germline assignment: CDR1 SGHTA and CDR2 FQGTGA. This CDR3 reads CASSLTAGDIYNEQFF. CDR3 nucleotide sequence: TGTGCCAGCAGTTTAACGGCCGGGGATATCTACAATGAGCAGTTCTTC.

The chain uses TRBV27 and TRBJ1-2; possibly TRBD1 for D (6 bases). V was trimmed by 5 bases and J by 4 bases, leaving 14 bases between them. Germline CDR1 reads MNHEY; CDR2 reads SMNVEV (reference sequence). The CDR3 runs to 14 residues. The CDR3 nucleotides are TGTGCCAGCAGTCCCACAGGGTTCGGCTATGGCTACACCTTC. Translation: CASSPTGFGYGYTF.

This chain joins TRBV5-1 and TRBJ2-7, with D perhaps TRBD2 (5 bases). The length of the CDR3 is 14 residues. V dropped 4 bases and J dropped 2 bases, with 13 bases sitting between them. Germline assignment: CDR1 SGHRS and CDR2 YFSETQ. The CDR3 coding sequence is TGCGCCAGCAGCCCCCAGGACTGGGCCTACGAGCAGTACTTC. This translates into CASSPQDWAYEQYF.

The chain links TRBV5-1 to TRBJ2-2; D not resolved. Trimming cost V 1 base and J 2 bases, with 0 bases left between them. Germline V gene sequence: CDR1 SGHRS, CDR2 YFSETQ. The CDR3 has 12 amino acids. CDR3 in amino acids: CASSLNTGELFF. CDR3 DNA sequence: TGCGCCAGCAGCTTGAACACCGGGGAGCTGTTTTTT.

The V call is TRBV30, the J call TRBJ1-6; the D is unclear. V lost 6 bases to trimming and J lost 6 bases, with 6 bases between them. This CDR3 comprises 11 residues. Per germline, CDR1 GTSNPN and CDR2 SVGIG (reference sequence). As DNA, the CDR3 is TGTGCCTGCCAGATTAATTCACCCCTCCACTTT. Protein product: CACQINSPLHF.